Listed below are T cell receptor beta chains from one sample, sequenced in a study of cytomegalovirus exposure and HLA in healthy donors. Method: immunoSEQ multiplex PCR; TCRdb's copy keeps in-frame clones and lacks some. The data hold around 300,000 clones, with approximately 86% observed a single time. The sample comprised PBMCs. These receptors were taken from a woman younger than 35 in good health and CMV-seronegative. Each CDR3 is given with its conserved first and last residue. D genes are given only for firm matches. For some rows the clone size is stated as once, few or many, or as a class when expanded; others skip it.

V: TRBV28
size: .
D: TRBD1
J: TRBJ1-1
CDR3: CASSVQGVTEAFF
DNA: TGTGCCAGCAGTGTTCAGGGGGTCACTGAAGCTTTCTTT

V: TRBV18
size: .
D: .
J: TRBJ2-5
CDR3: CASSPLSGQGRINFQETQYF
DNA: TGTGCCAGCTCACCTCTGAGTGGGCAGGGGAGAATCAATTTCCAAGAGACCCAGTACTTC

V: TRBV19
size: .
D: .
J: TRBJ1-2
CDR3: CASPPGRAGQTRNYGYTF
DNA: TGTGCCAGTCCCCCTGGGCGGGCAGGCCAAACTCGTAACTATGGCTACACCTTC

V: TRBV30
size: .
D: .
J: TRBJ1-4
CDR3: CAWSPGAGINEKLFF
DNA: TGTGCCTGGAGCCCAGGGGCAGGAATTAATGAAAAACTGTTTTTT

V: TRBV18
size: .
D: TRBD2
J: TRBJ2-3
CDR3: CASSPIPAGVFTDTQYF
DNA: TGTGCCAGCTCACCAATTCCAGCGGGAGTTTTCACAGATACGCAGTATTTT

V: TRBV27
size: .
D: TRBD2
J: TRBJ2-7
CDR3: CASSRGTSGRDEQYF
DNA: TGTGCCAGCAGCCGAGGGACTAGCGGGAGAGACGAGCAGTACTTC

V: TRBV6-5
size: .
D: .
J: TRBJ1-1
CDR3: CASSSRRGGNTEAFF
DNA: TGTGCCAGCAGTTCCAGACGAGGGGGGAACACTGAAGCTTTCTTT

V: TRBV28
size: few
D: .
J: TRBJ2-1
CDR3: CASHSSDGYNEQFF
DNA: TGTGCCAGCCATTCTAGCGACGGCTACAATGAGCAGTTCTTC

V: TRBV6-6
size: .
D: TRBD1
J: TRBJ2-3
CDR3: CASSWNRGRGTDTQYF
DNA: TGTGCCAGCAGTTGGAACAGGGGAAGGGGCACAGATACGCAGTATTTT

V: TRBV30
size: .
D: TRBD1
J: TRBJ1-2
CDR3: CAWSRTTGVGYGYTF
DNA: TGTGCCTGGAGCAGGACCACAGGGGTGGGCTATGGCTACACCTTC

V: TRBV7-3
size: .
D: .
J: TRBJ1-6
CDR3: CASSSLGAENSPLHF
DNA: TGTGCCAGCAGCTCCCTGGGGGCCGAAAATTCACCCCTCCACTTT

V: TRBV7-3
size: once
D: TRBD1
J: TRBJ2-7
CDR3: CASSLGQGNEQYF
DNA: TGTGCCAGCAGCCTCGGACAGGGAAACGAGCAGTACTTC

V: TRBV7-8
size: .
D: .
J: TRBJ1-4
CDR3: CASSLAIVRQPNEKLFF
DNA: TGTGCCAGCAGCTTAGCGATTGTGAGACAGCCTAATGAAAAACTGTTTTTT

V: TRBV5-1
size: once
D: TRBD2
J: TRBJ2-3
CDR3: CASSSSGADTDTQYF
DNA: TGCGCCAGCAGCTCTAGCGGGGCCGACACAGATACGCAGTATTTT

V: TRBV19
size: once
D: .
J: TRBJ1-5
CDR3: CARAGGGQPQHF
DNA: TGTGCCAGAGCGGGGGGAGGTCAGCCCCAGCATTTT

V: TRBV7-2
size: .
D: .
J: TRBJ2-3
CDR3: CASSLTERTDTQYF
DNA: TGTGCCAGCAGCTTGACGGAGCGCACAGATACGCAGTATTTT

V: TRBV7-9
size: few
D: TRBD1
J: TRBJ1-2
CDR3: CASTETGGNYGYTF
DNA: TGTGCCAGCACCGAAACAGGGGGCAACTATGGCTACACCTTC

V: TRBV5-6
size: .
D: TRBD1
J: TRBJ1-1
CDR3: CASSAPQGADTEAFF
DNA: TGTGCCAGCAGCGCGCCTCAGGGGGCGGACACTGAAGCTTTCTTT

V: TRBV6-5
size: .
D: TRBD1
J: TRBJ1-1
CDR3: CASSSTGPNTEAFF
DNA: TGTGCCAGCAGTTCGACAGGGCCCAACACTGAAGCTTTCTTT

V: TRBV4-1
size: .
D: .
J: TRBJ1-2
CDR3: CASSQGPGAFNYGYTF
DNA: TGCGCCAGCAGCCAAGGTCCAGGGGCCTTTAACTATGGCTACACCTTC

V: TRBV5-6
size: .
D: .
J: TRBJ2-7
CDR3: CASSLERTLEQYF
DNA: TGTGCCAGCAGCTTGGAGCGCACCCTCGAGCAGTACTTC

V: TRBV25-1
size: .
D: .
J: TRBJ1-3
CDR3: CASSEWRSSGNTIYF
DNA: TGTGCCAGCAGTGAATGGAGGAGCTCTGGAAACACCATATATTTT

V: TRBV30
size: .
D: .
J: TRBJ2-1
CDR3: CAWSQQGQQFF
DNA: TGTGCCTGGAGTCAACAGGGCCAGCAGTTCTTC

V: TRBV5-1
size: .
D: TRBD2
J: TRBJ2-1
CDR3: CASSVVASGRGDEQFF
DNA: TGCGCCAGCAGCGTGGTGGCTAGCGGGAGGGGAGATGAGCAGTTCTTC

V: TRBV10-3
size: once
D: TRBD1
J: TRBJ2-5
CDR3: CATNGQGETQYF
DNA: TGTGCCACTAATGGACAGGGGGAGACCCAGTACTTC

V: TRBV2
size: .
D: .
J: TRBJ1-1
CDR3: CASSLEIEAFF
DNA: TGTGCCAGCAGCCTGGAGATTGAAGCTTTCTTT

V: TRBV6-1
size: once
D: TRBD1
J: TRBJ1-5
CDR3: CASSGTDRGVRNQPQHF
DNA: TGTGCCAGCAGTGGGACTGACAGGGGGGTACGGAATCAGCCCCAGCATTTT

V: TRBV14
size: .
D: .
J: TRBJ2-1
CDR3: CASSPLSAGDNYNEQFF
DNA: TGTGCCAGCAGCCCTCTAAGCGCGGGGGACAACTACAATGAGCAGTTCTTC

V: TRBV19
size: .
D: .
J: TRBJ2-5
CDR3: CASSALGVSETQYF
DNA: TGTGCCAGTAGTGCTCTCGGAGTATCAGAGACCCAGTACTTC

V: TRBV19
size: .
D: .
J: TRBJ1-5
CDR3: CASSIPRGSSNQPQHF
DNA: TGTGCCAGTAGTATCCCCCGGGGTTCGAGCAATCAGCCCCAGCATTTT

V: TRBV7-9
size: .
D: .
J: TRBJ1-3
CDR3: CAISRRPGGSGNTIYF
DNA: TGTGCCATCTCACGAAGGCCGGGAGGCTCTGGAAACACCATATATTTT

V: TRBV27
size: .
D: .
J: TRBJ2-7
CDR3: CASSDRVSYEQYF
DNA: TGTGCCAGCAGTGACCGGGTCTCCTACGAGCAGTACTTC

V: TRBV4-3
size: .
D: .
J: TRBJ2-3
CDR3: CASSQDGPGDPTDTQYF
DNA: TGCGCCAGCAGCCAAGACGGTCCAGGGGACCCCACAGATACGCAGTATTTT

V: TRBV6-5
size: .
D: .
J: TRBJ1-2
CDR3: CASSWDGADGYTF
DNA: TGTGCCAGCTCCTGGGATGGGGCGGATGGCTACACCTTC

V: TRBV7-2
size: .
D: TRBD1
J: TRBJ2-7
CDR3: CASSPGRDRGLWEQYF
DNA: TGTGCCAGCAGCCCAGGGAGGGACAGGGGGCTTTGGGAGCAGTACTTC

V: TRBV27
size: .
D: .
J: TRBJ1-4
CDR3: CASSLQGGWEKLFF
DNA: TGTGCCAGCAGTTTACAGGGAGGTTGGGAAAAACTGTTTTTT

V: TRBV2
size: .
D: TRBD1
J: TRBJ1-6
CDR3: CASMDRANSPLHF
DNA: TGTGCCAGCATGGACAGGGCGAATTCACCCCTCCACTTT